This T cell receptor beta chain appears in the sequencing data of a study of blood T cell repertoires in COVID-19. Using immunoSEQ multiplex PCR, the repertoire was profiled, and TCRdb retains in-frame clones only, with some absent. This sample has about 170,000 clones, with around 82% found just once. The source material was peripheral blood. The TCR comes from a woman in her seventies who had recovered from COVID-19.

CDR3 protein: CASSLEGHTGKLFF. The CDR3, as DNA: TGTGCCAGCAGCTTAGAGGGACACACCGGAAAACTGTTTTTT. The chain uses TRBV7-6 and TRBJ1-4, with a possible D match to TRBD1 (6 bases). The CDR3 is 14 amino acids. Looked up from germline, CDR1 is SGHVS and CDR2 is FNYEAQ. V was clipped by 1 base and J by 10 bases, with 13 bases between them.